What follows is one T cell receptor beta chain and its context. This clone has just one count. Which antigen it targets is not known. Base qualities are not at hand, and no much larger clone is one base apart. The immunoSEQ Assay, a bias-controlled multiplex PCR, was used to amplify TCRbeta CDR3 regions from genomic DNA. From the authors' description of their analysis: The number of nucleated cells in each sample was estimated by amplification of reference gene primers within the assay. Sequence reads were collapsed and filtered to measure the absolute abundance of every unique TCRbeta CDR3 rearrangement. For each sample, productive Simpson clonality was calculated as the square root of Simpson's diversity index over productive rearrangements. Drawn from immuneACCESS, this table holds only the in-frame rearrangements with V and J called that TCRdb kept. Clones are partly lost; checked studies trace under half to an unresolved V gene and leave the rest unexplained. The DNA gave D and trimming, while V, J and clone size come from that table. In this sample the table shows 150,000 to 200,000 clones, around 80% of which occur a single time. The ten largest account for 10% to 15% of the sample.

This sample was included in a study of blood T cell repertoires in COVID-19 (dated by TCRdb to the early 2020s). Context from the whole study: The collaborator samples originated in the United States, Italy and Spain and spanned the acute and convalescent phases of COVID-19. The prospective study material was composed of cDNA or gDNA derived from T cells, B-cell-depleted T cells, or PBMCs. The dataset comprised deeply sampled blood TCRbeta repertoires from subjects exposed to, actively infected with, or recovered from COVID-19. The repertoires were made available in a free public database intended to serve as a resource for research on the immune response to SARS-CoV-2. The samples were drawn from the first 160 participants of the ongoing ImmuneRACE study and from over a thousand subjects provided by 6 global collaborators. Sample metadata almost always included a de-identified subject ID, COVID-19 status, age in years and sex. Where HLA class I and class II types were available, the types were taken from metadata supplied by the sample provider, not from assay-based typing.

What the authors observed across the whole study: How much clinical and demographic metadata was included differed by source and by participant, and the metadata was provided uncurated.

In the prospective study, participants were roughly 18 to 100 years old, resided in about 25 geographic areas of the United States, and were enrolled through a virtual design. Cohort assignment in the prospective study relied on participant-reported clinical history from a screening survey and a study questionnaire. ImmuneRACE Cohort 3 recovered participants were defined by two consecutive negative NP/OP PCR tests, healthcare professional clearance, or symptom resolution. Mobile phlebotomists in the prospective study collected whole blood, serum and a nasopharyngeal or oropharyngeal swab from every participant. Participants in the prospective study had the option to provide additional blood draws and questionnaires over a roughly 2-month period. Prospective study blood samples were shipped either frozen or at room temperature before DNA extraction. Including the terminal cysteine and phenylalanine, the CDR3 comprises 15 residues. Of all the DNA, just the CDR3 is kept, 45 bases in frame from base 1. Cut back by 5 bases and 6 bases, the V and J ends lie 17 bases apart. The CDR1 and CDR2 encoded by the germline V gene (reference sequence) are MNHEY and SMNVEV.

The sequence is built from TRBV27 and TRBJ2-1; the best D guess is TRBD2, with 5 bases matching. Sequenced material: PBMCs or T cells enriched from blood (not recorded which). The clonotype was recovered from a man aged 45 to 65 who had recovered from COVID-19. The DNA reads TGTGCCAGCAGTGCCGCTCTCGGACTTCCCAATGAGCAGTTCTTC. Its translation reads: CASSAALGLPNEQFF.